The entry below gives a single TCR beta chain sequence along with its context. This specimen belongs to a study of blood T cell repertoires in COVID-19. Study-wide context: Samples came from the United States, Italy and Spain, spanning acute and convalescent COVID-19.

Germline CDR1 is MDHEN and CDR2 is SYDVKM. This CDR3 has 16 residues. V was clipped by 4 bases and J by 5 bases; unmatched bases: 6. Methods used by the authors: Estimation of nucleated cell counts was performed using reference gene primer amplification. This table comes from immunoSEQ multiplex PCR, and its TCRdb copy is limited to in-frame clones, with some not included. The V and J calls and the clone size are those of that table, but D and trimming were determined from the DNA. The sample carries 75,000 to 90,000 clones, roughly 91% recorded once. This clonotype was sampled from a woman in her 50s in a cohort sampled during active COVID-19. The specimen sequenced was peripheral blood. The chain combines TRBV28 with TRBJ1-6; 9 nucleotides line up with TRBD1. CDR3 amino acids: CASSYPGTGNNSPLHF. The CDR3 bases are TGTGCCAGCAGTTATCCCGGGACAGGGAATAATTCACCCCTCCACTTT.